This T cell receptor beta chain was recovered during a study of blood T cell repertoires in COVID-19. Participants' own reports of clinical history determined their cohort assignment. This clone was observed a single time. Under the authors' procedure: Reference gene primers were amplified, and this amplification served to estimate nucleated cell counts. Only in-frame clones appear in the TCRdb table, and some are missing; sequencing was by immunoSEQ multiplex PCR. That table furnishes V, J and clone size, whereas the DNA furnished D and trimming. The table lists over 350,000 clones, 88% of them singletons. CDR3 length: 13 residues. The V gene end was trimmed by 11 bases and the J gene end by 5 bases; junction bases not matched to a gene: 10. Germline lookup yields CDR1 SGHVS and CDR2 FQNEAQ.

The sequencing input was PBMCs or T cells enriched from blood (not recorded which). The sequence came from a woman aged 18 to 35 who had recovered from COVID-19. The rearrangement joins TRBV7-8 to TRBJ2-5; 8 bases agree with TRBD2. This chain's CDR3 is CAGSGGAGETQYF. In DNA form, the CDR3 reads TGTGCCGGCTCCGGGGGGGCGGGGGAGACCCAGTACTTC.